A single sample gave rise to the 8 T cell receptor beta chains below, sequenced in a study of CD8+ T cells in alopecia areata. Treatment noted: oral pan-JAK inhibitor, 5-10 mg twice daily. Once RNA had been extracted, it was reverse transcribed into cDNA to act as the sequencing template. Produced via immunoSEQ multiplex PCR; TCRdb's table is partial and in-frame only. The data contain about 210,000 clones, 64% of them singletons. The material was CD4+ T cells sorted from blood, obtained at week 4, from a patient treated with tofacitinib. Receptor source: a human donor with alopecia areata.

With regard to this clone: The same CDR3 also results from other DNA sequences found in this sample. The chain employs TRBV7-2 and TRBJ1-2, with unresolved D. V was clipped by 5 bases and J by 5 bases, with 6 bases between them. There are 11 residues in the CDR3. CDR1 is SGHTA and CDR2 is FQGNSA in the germline V gene. The CDR3 DNA follows: TGTGCCAGCAGCCCCGGGTATGGCTACACCTTC. This translates into CASSPGYGYTF.

The rearrangement joins TRBV6-6 to TRBJ1-4; D perhaps matches TRBD1 (5 bases). The CDR3 loop spans 16 amino acids. Germline V gene data show CDR1 as MNHNY and CDR2 as SVGAGI (reference sequence). V lost 5 bases and J 3 bases, leaving 16 bases between the germline ends. The CDR3 DNA is TGTGCCAGCAGTCCGGGCGGGGGTCAGGCTAATGAAAAACTGTTTTTT. This encodes CASSPGGGQANEKLFF.

This chain links TRBV4-3 with TRBJ1-4; D gene ambiguous. The CDR3 has 15 residues. Trimming took off 4 bases at V and 1 base at J, with 10 bases between the two ends. CDR1 LGHNA and CDR2 YSLEER come from the germline V gene. CDR3 nucleotides: TGCGCCAGCAGCCCCCACGAAGGAACTAATGAAAAACTGTTTTTT. Translating gives CASSPHEGTNEKLFF.

The rearrangement uses TRBV27 and TRBJ2-5; D gene ambiguous. The V end lost 3 bases, the J end lost 2 bases, and 7 bases lay between the germline ends. Germline V gene sequence: CDR1 MNHEY, CDR2 SMNVEV (reference sequence). The CDR3 is 13 residues long. CDR3: CASSFRPQETQYF. The CDR3 DNA follows: TGTGCCAGCAGTTTCAGGCCGCAAGAGACCCAGTACTTC.

The gene calls are TRBV9 and TRBJ2-5, with D perhaps TRBD1 (6 bases). Trimming shortened V by 4 bases and J by 5 bases, and 15 bases separated the two germline ends. Germline CDR1 and CDR2: SGDLS and YYNGEE. The CDR3 is made up of 14 amino acids. The DNA for the CDR3 is TGTGCCAGCAGCCTAGGGGGATCCAGGGAGACCCAGTACTTC. Its translation: CASSLGGSRETQYF.

CDR3 in amino acids: CSARMPETQYF. The DNA of the CDR3 is TGCAGTGCTAGGATGCCGGAGACCCAGTACTTC. V usage is TRBV20-1 and J usage is TRBJ2-5; D gene ambiguous. CDR3 size: 11 residues. V lost 3 bases to trimming and J lost 5 bases, with 7 bases between them. From germline, CDR1 is DFQATT and CDR2 SNEGSKA (reference sequence).

In the case of this clone: Other DNA sequences in the same sample also yield this CDR3. The J gene is TRBJ1-2, the V gene TRBV30; D is undetermined. The V end lost 0 bases, the J end lost 2 bases, and 7 bases lay between the germline ends. The V gene's germline CDR1 is GTSNPN and CDR2 SVGIG (reference sequence). CDR3 length: 13 amino acids. This CDR3 is CAWSVGSNYGYTF. CDR3 sequence (DNA): TGTGCCTGGAGTGTAGGCAGCAACTATGGCTACACCTTC. Looking up the rest from reference TRBV30 and TRBJ1-2 gives the full variable domain: SQTIHQWPATLVQPVGSPLSLECTVEGTSNPNLYWYRQAAGRGLQLLFYSVGIGQISSEVPQNLSASRPQDRQFILSSKKLLLSDSGFYLCAWSVGSNYGYTFGSGTRLTVV.

This clone came up once. The V call is TRBV5-4, the J call TRBJ1-3; no definite D call. Germline-derived CDR1 and CDR2 are SGHNT and YYREEE (reference sequence). V lost 4 bases, J lost 8 bases, and 16 bases lay in between. This CDR3 comprises 14 residues. The CDR3 region is CASSPTVTLDTIYF. Here the CDR3 DNA reads TGTGCCAGCAGCCCGACGGTGACCCTAGACACCATATATTTT.